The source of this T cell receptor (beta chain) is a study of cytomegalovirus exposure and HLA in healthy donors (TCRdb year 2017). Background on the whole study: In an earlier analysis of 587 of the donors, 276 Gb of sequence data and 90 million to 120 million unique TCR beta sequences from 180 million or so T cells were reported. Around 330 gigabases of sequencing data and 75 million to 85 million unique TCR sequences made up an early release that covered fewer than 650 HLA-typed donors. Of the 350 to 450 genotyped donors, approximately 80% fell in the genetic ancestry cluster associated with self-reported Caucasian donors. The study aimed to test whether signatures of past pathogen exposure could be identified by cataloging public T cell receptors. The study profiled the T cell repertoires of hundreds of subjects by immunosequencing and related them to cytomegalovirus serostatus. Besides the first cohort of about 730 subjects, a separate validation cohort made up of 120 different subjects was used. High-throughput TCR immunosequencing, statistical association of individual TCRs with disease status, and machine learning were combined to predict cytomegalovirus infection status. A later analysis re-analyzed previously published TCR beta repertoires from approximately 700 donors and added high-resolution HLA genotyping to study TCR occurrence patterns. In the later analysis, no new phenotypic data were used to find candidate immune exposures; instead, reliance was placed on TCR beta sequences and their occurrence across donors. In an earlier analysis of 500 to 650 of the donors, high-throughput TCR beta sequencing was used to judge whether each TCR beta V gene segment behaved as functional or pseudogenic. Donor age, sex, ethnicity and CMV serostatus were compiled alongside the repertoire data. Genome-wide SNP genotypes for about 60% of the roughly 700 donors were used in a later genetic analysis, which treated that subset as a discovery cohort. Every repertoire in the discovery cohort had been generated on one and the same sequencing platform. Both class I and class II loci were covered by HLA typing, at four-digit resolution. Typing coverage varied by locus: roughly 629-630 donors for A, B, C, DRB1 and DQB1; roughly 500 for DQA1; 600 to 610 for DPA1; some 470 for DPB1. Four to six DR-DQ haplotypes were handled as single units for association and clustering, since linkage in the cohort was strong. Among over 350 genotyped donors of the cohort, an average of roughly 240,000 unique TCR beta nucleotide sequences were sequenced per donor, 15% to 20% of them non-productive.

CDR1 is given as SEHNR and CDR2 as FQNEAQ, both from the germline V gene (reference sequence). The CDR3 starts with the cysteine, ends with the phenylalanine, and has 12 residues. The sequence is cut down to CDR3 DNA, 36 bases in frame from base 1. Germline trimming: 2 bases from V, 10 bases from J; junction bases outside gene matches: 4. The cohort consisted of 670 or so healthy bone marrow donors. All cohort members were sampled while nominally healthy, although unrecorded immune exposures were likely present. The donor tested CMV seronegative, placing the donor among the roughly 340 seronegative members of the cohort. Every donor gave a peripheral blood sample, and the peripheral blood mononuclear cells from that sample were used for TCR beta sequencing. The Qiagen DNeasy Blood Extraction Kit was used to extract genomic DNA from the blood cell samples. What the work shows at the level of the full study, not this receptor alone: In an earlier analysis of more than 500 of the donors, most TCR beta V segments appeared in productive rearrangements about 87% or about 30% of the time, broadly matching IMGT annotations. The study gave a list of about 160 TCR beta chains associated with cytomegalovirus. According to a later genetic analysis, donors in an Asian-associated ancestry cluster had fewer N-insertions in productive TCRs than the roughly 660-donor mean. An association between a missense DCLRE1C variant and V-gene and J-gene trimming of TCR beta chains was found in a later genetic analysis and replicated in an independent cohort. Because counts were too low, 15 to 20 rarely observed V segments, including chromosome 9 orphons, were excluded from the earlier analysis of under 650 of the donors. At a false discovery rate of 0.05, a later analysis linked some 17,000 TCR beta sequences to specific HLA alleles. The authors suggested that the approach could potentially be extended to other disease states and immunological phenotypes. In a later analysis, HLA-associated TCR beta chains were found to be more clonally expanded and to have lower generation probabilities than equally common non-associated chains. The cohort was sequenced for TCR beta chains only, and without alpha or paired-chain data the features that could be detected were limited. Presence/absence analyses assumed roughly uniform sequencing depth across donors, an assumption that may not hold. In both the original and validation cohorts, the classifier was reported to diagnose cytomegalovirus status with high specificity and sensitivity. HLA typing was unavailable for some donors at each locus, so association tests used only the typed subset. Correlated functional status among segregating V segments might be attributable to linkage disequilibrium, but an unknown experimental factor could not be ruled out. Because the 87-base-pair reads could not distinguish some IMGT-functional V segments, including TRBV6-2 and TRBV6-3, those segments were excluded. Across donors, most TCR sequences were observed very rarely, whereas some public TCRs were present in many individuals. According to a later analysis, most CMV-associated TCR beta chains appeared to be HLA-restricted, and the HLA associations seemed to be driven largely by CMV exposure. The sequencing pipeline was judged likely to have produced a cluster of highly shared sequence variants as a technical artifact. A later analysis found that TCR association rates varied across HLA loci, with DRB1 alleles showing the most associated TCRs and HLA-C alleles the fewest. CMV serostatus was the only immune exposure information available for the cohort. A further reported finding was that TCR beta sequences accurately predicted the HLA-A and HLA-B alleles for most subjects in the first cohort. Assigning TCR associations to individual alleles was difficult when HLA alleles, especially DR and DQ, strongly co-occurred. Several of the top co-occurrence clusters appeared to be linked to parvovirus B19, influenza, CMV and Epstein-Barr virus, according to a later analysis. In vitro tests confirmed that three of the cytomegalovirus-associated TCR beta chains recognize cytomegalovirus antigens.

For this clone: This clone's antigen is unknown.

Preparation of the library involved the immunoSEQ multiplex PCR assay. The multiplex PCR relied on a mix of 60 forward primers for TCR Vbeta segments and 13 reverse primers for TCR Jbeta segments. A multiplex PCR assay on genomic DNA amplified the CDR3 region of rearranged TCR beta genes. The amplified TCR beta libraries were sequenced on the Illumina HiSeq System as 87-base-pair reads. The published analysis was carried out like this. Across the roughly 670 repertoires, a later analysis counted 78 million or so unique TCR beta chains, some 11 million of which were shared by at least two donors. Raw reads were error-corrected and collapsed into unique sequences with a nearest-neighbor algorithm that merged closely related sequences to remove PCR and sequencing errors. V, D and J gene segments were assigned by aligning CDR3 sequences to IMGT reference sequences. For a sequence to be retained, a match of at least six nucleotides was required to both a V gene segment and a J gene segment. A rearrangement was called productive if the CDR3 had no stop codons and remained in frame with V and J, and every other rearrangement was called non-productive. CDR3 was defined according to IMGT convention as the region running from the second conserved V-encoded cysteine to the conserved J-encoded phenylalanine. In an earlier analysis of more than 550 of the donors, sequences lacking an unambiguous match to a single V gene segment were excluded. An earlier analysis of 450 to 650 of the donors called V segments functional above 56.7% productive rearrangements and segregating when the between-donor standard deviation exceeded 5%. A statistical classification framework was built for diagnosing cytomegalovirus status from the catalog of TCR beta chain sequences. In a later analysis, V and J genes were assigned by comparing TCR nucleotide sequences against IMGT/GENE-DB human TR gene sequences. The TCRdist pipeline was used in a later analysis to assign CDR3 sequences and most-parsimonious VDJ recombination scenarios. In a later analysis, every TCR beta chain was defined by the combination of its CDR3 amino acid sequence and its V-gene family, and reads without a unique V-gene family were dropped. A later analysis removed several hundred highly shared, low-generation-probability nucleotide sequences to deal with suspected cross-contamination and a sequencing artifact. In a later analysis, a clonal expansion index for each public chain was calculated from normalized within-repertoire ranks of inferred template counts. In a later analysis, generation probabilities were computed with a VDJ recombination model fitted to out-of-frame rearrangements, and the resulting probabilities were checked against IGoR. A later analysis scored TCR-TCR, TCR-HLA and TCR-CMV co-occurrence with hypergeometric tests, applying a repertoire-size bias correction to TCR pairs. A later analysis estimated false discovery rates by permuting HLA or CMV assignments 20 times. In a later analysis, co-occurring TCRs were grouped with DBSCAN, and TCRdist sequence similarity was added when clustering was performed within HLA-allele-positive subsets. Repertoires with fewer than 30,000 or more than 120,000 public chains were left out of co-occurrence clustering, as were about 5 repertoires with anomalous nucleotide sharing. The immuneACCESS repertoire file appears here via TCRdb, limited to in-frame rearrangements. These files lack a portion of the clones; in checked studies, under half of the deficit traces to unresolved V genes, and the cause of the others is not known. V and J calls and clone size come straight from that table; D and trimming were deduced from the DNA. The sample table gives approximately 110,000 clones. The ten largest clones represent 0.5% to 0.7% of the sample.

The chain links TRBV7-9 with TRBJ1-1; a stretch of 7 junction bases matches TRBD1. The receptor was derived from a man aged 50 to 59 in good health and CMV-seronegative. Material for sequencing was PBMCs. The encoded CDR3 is CASSLTGVVAFF. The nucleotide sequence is TGTGCCAGCAGCTTAACAGGGGTCGTAGCTTTCTTT.